The rows below give T cell receptor beta chains drawn from one sample of a study of T cell changes during pregnancy in multiple sclerosis. Measured with immunoSEQ multiplex PCR; TCRdb has only the in-frame clones, and not every one. The repertoire holds 60,000 or so clones, with about 92% as singletons. Sample: peripheral blood, taken in the first trimester of pregnancy. The receptors originated from a female donor with multiple sclerosis, enrolled in a pregnancy study. Both conserved end residues are trimmed from each CDR3. Each record gives: V gene, clone size, J gene, CDR3 protein. Expanded clones get a size class; other rows say once, few or many, or leave the size out.

V: TRBV6-5
size: .
J: TRBJ1-1
CDR3: ASWTSGNTEAF

V: TRBV6-5
size: .
J: TRBJ2-3
CDR3: ASTRSGNAGDTQY

V: TRBV19
size: .
J: TRBJ2-6
CDR3: ASSDRDSGANVLT

V: TRBV14
size: .
J: TRBJ2-1
CDR3: ASSTHPGQGPVGNEQF

V: TRBV7-7
size: .
J: TRBJ2-7
CDR3: ASSRGETYEQY

V: TRBV18
size: .
J: TRBJ1-1
CDR3: ASSPLGQMNTEAF

V: TRBV7-9
size: .
J: TRBJ2-1
CDR3: ASSTRLAGDHEQF

V: TRBV15
size: .
J: TRBJ2-7
CDR3: ATSTGTSSRSKGEQY

V: TRBV19
size: .
J: TRBJ2-1
CDR3: ASSLDSFSYNEQF

V: TRBV12-1
size: .
J: TRBJ1-1
CDR3: ASSFVQGEDTEAF

V: TRBV19
size: .
J: TRBJ1-2
CDR3: ASSKRSYGYT

V: TRBV7-3
size: .
J: TRBJ2-7
CDR3: ASSLVGTGATSYEQY

V: TRBV2
size: once
J: TRBJ2-7
CDR3: ASRRGLSDADEQY

V: TRBV2
size: .
J: TRBJ1-6
CDR3: ASRGGGSQSSYNSPLH

V: TRBV6-5
size: .
J: TRBJ1-5
CDR3: ASSYSSPGNQPQH

V: TRBV11-2
size: .
J: TRBJ2-7
CDR3: ASSPEGTGTYEQY

V: TRBV7-2
size: once
J: TRBJ1-5
CDR3: ASSLMGQQPQH

V: TRBV6-5
size: .
J: TRBJ2-7
CDR3: ASRSRGGSYEQY

V: TRBV15
size: .
J: TRBJ1-6
CDR3: ATSRGDRWAAALH

V: TRBV29-1
size: .
J: TRBJ1-1
CDR3: SVTGWVTEAF

V: TRBV7-9
size: .
J: TRBJ1-1
CDR3: ASSFRGNTEAF